The 5 T cell receptor beta chains reported below all come from one sample, sequenced in a study of T cells in Graves' hyperthyroidism and ophthalmopathy. RNA transcripts provided the source from which TCR beta CDR3 regions were amplified. With the HTBI primer set, the TCR CDR3 went through a first round of RT-PCR. TCRdb fed the multiplex PCR reads into MiXCR, producing one record per CDR3 protein. This sample has about 610,000 distinct CDR3 sequences; roughly 50% occur once, and the top ten carry around 7.7%. Sequenced input: peripheral blood or thyroid tissue (not recorded which). The receptors stem from a woman younger than 35 with Graves' hyperthyroidism.

In its sample, this clonotype was seen a few times. The CDR3 carries no conserved terminal phenylalanine or tryptophan, so it likely arises from a read error. The chain employs TRBV20-1 and TRBJ2-7, with TRBD2 matching over 14 bases. CDR3 size: 15 residues. Unmatched junction bases numbered 8, after V lost 6 bases and J lost 4 bases. Germline-derived CDR1 and CDR2 are DFQATT and SNEGSKA (reference sequence). The CDR3 loop reads CSAGGLAGARYEQYL. CDR3 DNA: TGCAGTGCGGGGGGACTAGCGGGAGCCCGTTACGAGCAGTACCTC.

This clonotype was picked up one time. A read error may explain this, as a much larger clone is one base away. The V and J genes are TRBV11-2 and TRBJ1-1; D unclear. The length of the CDR3 is 15 residues. Germline values: CDR1 SGHAT, CDR2 FQNNGV. The CDR3 protein is CAWRRPAQTGTKAFF. The CDR3 DNA sequence: TGTGCCTGGAGGCGCCCAGCGCAGACGGGCACTAAAGCTTTCTTT. Full variable domain (remainder filled in from reference TRBV11-2 and TRBJ1-1): EAGVAQSPRYKIIEKRQSVAFWCNPISGHATLYWYQQILGQGPKLLIQFQNNGVVDDSQLPKDRFSAERLKGVDSTLKIQPAKLEDSAVYLCAWRRPAQTGTKAFFGQGTRLTVV.

There are many counts of this clonotype. The chain uses TRBV7-9 and TRBJ2-7, with TRBD2 matching over 9 bases. Germline lookup yields CDR1 SEHNR and CDR2 FQNEAQ (reference sequence). The CDR3 sequence is 16 residues long. V shed 1 base and J 2 bases; nucleotides not matched to a gene: 6. The CDR3 here is CASSLVRLAGTYEQYF. CDR3 bases: TGTGCCAGCAGCTTAGTTCGCCTAGCGGGAACCTACGAGCAGTACTTC. The full variable domain, its missing parts supplied by reference TRBV7-9 and TRBJ2-7, is DTGVSQNPRHKITKRGQNVTFRCDPISEHNRLYWYRQTLGQGPEFLTYFQNEAQLEKSRLLSDRFSAERPKGSFSTLEIQRTEQGDSAMYLCASSLVRLAGTYEQYFGPGTRLTVT.

This clonotype appeared many times. The CDR3 here is CSARDQGTGGEKLFF. Here the CDR3 DNA reads TGCAGTGCTAGAGATCAGGGGACAGGGGGTGAAAAACTGTTTTTT. V is TRBV20-1 and J is TRBJ1-4, with 11 bases lining up with TRBD1. This CDR3 is 15 amino acids long. V lost 0 bases and J lost 7; bases outside the gene matches: 4. Germline CDR1 is DFQATT and CDR2 is SNEGSKA (reference sequence).

CDR3 region: CASSFDRGQGGELFF. DNA of the CDR3: TGTGCCAGCAGTTTCGACAGGGGTCAGGGCGGGGAGCTGTTTTTT. The chain has TRBV27 and TRBJ2-2; 8 nucleotides align to TRBD1. Germline V gene sequence: CDR1 MNHEY, CDR2 SMNVEV (reference sequence). This CDR3 is 15 amino acids long. Trimming took 3 bases from V and 7 from J; bases not matched to a gene: 7.